The 12 T cell receptor beta chains reported below all come from one sample, sequenced in a study (dated by TCRdb to between 2014 and 2017). Libraries were built with 5' RACE. The instrument given in TCRdb is Illumina MiSeq. The public reads were quality trimmed at Q25 with fastp and then assembled into clones with MiXCR by TCRdb, keeping productive beta chains. Under each unique CDR3 protein, matching rows form one entry showing the most common genes and DNA. This sample comprises under 65,000 distinct CDR3 sequences, roughly 30% of them detected only once. Jointly, the top ten make up 3% to 3.5% of the sample. Sequencing input: tumor-infiltrating memory CD4+ T cells sorted from the breast tumor. In the paper's terms, the cell subset or site label means: memory CD4+ T cells, CD4+CD45RO+CD25-. The origin of the receptors is a female donor with breast cancer.

The gene calls are TRBV27 and TRBJ2-7; either TRBD1 or TRBD2 may fit D (7 bases each). The ends were cut back, 2 bases at V and 6 bases at J, with 20 bases in the middle. From germline, CDR1 is MNHEY and CDR2 SMNVEV (reference sequence). The CDR3 totals 16 residues. The chain's CDR3 is CASSLTGTVPGGEQYF. CDR3 nucleotides: TGTGCCAGCAGTTTAACGGGGACAGTCCCGGGGGGCGAGCAGTACTTC.

This chain joins TRBV7-3 and TRBJ2-1, with TRBD2 matching over 9 bases. Trimming at V came to 2 bases and at J to 8 bases, leaving 7 bases not matched to a gene. From germline, CDR1 is SGHTA and CDR2 FQGTGA. This CDR3 comprises 15 residues. CDR3 DNA sequence: TGTGCCAGCAGCTTAGGAACTAGCGGGCGAGATGAGCAGTTCTTC. Its protein is CASSLGTSGRDEQFF.

This clonotype was recorded once. At one end, the junction sequence differs from germline, possibly due to a read error. The chain is built from TRBV2 and TRBJ2-1, with D perhaps being TRBD1 or TRBD2 (6 bases each). Looked up from germline, CDR1 is SNHLY and CDR2 is FYNNEI. The CDR3 is 18 amino acids. In nucleotides, the CDR3 is TGTGCCAGCAGTGAAGCACCAATCAGGGGAGGAAGGTACAATGGGCAGTTCTTC. Its protein product is CASSEAPIRGGRYNGQFF.

This clonotype was seen only a few times. A junction end diverges from the germline sequence, so it may reflect a read error. The chain employs TRBV30 and TRBJ2-1; D is ambiguous. Germline-derived CDR1 and CDR2 are GTSNPN and SVGIG (reference sequence). The CDR3 covers 8 residues. The CDR3 protein is CAWSGLLF. The CDR3 region has the DNA TGTGCCTGGAGTGGTTTGCTCTTC.

This chain uses TRBV24-1 with TRBJ2-3; 7 bases are a match to TRBD1. After removal of 4 bases from V and 3 bases from J, the junction contained 6 bases not matched to a gene. Germline V gene data show CDR1 as KGHDR and CDR2 as SFDVKD. The CDR3 contains 15 residues. The CDR3 DNA is TGTGCCACCAGTGACCCGGGACAGAAGACAGATACGCAGTATTTT. Amino acid sequence: CATSDPGQKTDTQYF.

This clonotype appeared a few times. The chain has TRBV7-9 and TRBJ2-4; 10 bases match TRBD1. There are 14 residues in the CDR3. The V segment lost 3 bases and the J segment 8 bases; nucleotides outside the gene matches: 4. Germline CDR1 and CDR2: SEHNR and FQNEAQ (reference sequence). The CDR3 nucleotides read TGTGCCAGCAGCTTGGGACAGGGGACGGACATTCAGTACTTC. Its protein is CASSLGQGTDIQYF.

This clonotype was seen only once. V and J are TRBV20-1 and TRBJ2-1; 9 nucleotides agree with TRBD2. Germline V gives CDR1 DFQATT, CDR2 SNEGSKA (reference sequence). There are 15 residues in the CDR3. The V and J ends lost 6 bases and 4 bases, in that order; junction bases with no gene match: 10. CDR3 residues: CSASRLAAIYNEQFF. CDR3 bases: TGCAGTGCCTCACGACTAGCGGCTATATACAATGAGCAGTTCTTC.

The chain uses TRBV20-1 and TRBJ2-2; 7 bases agree with TRBD2. CDR1 is DFQATT, CDR2 SNEGSKA, per germline (reference sequence). V lost 5 bases and J lost 3; bases outside the gene matches: 3. The CDR3 runs 13 residues. The CDR3 sequence is CSALAEDTGELFF. CDR3 DNA sequence: TGCAGTGCTCTAGCGGAAGACACCGGGGAGCTGTTTTTT.

Only a few counts were recorded for this clonotype. The J gene is TRBJ2-1, the V gene TRBV12-3 or TRBV12-4, with 12 bases fitting TRBD2. The V gene end was trimmed by 6 bases and the J gene end by 4 bases; junction bases not matched to a gene: 7. The CDR3 runs 16 residues. The CDR3 nucleotides are TGTGCCAGCAGCGCGACTAGCGGGAGAGATTACAATGAGCAGTTCTTC. It translates to CASSATSGRDYNEQFF.

This clonotype was counted between two and nine times. V usage is TRBV4-3 and J usage is TRBJ1-6; D perhaps matches TRBD1 (6 bases). CDR3 length: 17 amino acids. Germline V gene lookup returns CDR1 LGHNA and CDR2 YSLEER. Trimming left V 0 bases short and J 1 base short, with 10 bases between. CDR3 protein: CASSQDITGSYNSPLHF. CDR3 coding DNA: TGCGCCAGCAGCCAAGACATTACAGGGTCCTATAATTCACCCCTCCACTTT.

This clonotype was detected a few times. V and J are TRBV7-9 and TRBJ1-2; no definite D call. Germline CDR1 is SEHNR and CDR2 is FQNEAQ (reference sequence). The CDR3 length is 14 residues. Trimming left V 0 bases short and J 6 bases short, with 11 bases between. CDR3 sequence reads: CASSLAGRSHGYTF. CDR3 DNA sequence: TGTGCCAGCAGCTTAGCTGGACGCAGTCATGGCTACACCTTC.

This clonotype is categorized as medium-sized. The CDR3 DNA reads TGTGCCAGCAGCTTAGGGGGACAGGGAAACACCGGGGAGCTGTTTTTT. This encodes CASSLGGQGNTGELFF. The chain links TRBV7-3 to TRBJ2-2; the match to TRBD1 covers 9 bases. V lost 2 bases, J lost 2 bases, and 3 bases stayed unmatched. The CDR3 contains 16 residues. Germline V gene data show CDR1 as SGHTA and CDR2 as FQGTGA. The full variable domain, rest sourced from reference TRBV7-3 and TRBJ2-2, is GAGVSQTPSNKVTEKGKYVELRCDPISGHTALYWYRQSLGQGPEFLIYFQGTGAADDSGLPNDRFFAVRPEGSVSTLKIQRTERGDSAVYLCASSLGGQGNTGELFFGEGSRLTVL.